These 26 T cell receptor beta chains share one sample of origin, sequenced in a study of cytomegalovirus exposure and HLA in healthy donors. Using immunoSEQ multiplex PCR, the repertoire was profiled, and TCRdb retains in-frame clones only, with some absent. The sample contains 150,000 to 200,000 clones, 65% to 85% of which appear only once. Sequences were obtained from PBMCs. These receptors all stem from a woman between 18 and 29 years old in good health and CMV-seropositive.

The chain employs TRBV7-9 and TRBJ1-2; 7 positions agree with TRBD1. The CDR3 contains 14 residues. Germline values: CDR1 SEHNR, CDR2 FQNEAQ (reference sequence). J gave up 4 bases and V 5 bases, and 7 bases lay outside the gene matches. CDR3 region: CASSAPGQSYGYTF. DNA for the CDR3: TGTGCCAGCAGCGCGCCGGGACAGAGCTATGGCTACACCTTC.

The chain has TRBV5-1 and TRBJ1-1, with no clear D. Germline-derived CDR1 and CDR2 are SGHRS and YFSETQ. V shed 2 bases and J shed 4 bases, with 12 bases lying between them. This CDR3 spans 14 amino acids. CDR3 sequence reads: CASSFIPGGTEAFF. As DNA, the CDR3 is TGCGCCAGCAGCTTTATCCCCGGAGGCACTGAAGCTTTCTTT.

The chain recombines TRBV5-1 with TRBJ2-3; 10 nucleotides match TRBD1. V lost 2 bases to trimming and J lost 6 bases; unmatched junction nucleotides: 6. Germline V CDR1 and CDR2: SGHRS, YFSETQ. This CDR3 is 15 amino acids long. CDR3 loop: CASSFSWTGGDTQYF. The CDR3 region has the DNA TGCGCCAGCAGCTTCTCTTGGACAGGGGGTGATACGCAGTATTTT.

V usage is TRBV5-6 and J usage is TRBJ1-2; D call uncertain. Between the trimmed V and J ends, which lost 2 bases and 4 bases, there was a span of 6 bases. Germline V gene lookup returns CDR1 SGHDT and CDR2 YYEEEE. This CDR3 contains 12 residues. As DNA, the CDR3 is TGTGCCAGCAGCTTACGGGGCTATGGCTACACCTTC. Translated: CASSLRGYGYTF.

The rearrangement joins TRBV5-1 to TRBJ2-6, with D tentatively TRBD1 (5 bases). The germline gives CDR1 SGHRS, CDR2 YFSETQ. Trimming shortened V by 3 bases and J by 7 bases, and 14 bases separated the two germline ends. This CDR3 region has 15 residues. The CDR3 sequence is CASSSSGSPANVLTF. The CDR3 nucleotides read TGCGCCAGCAGCTCCTCAGGGTCCCCCGCCAACGTCCTGACTTTC.

The rearrangement joins TRBV11-3 to TRBJ2-7; D not resolved. Germline CDR1 reads SGHNT; CDR2 reads YENEEA. This CDR3 comprises 14 residues. V lost 1 base and J lost 2, with 9 bases in between. CDR3 in amino acids: CASSLGTGAYEQYF. CDR3 nucleotide sequence: TGTGCCAGCAGCTTAGGAACTGGAGCCTACGAGCAGTACTTC.

The chain combines TRBV15 with TRBJ2-5, with D possibly TRBD1 on 6 matching bases. Trimming took 4 bases from V and 4 from J, leaving 13 bases between them. The CDR3 covers 14 residues. Germline V gives CDR1 LNHNV, CDR2 YYDKDF (reference sequence). CDR3 residues: CATSTRQVRETQYF. The CDR3, as DNA: TGTGCCACCAGCACTAGACAGGTACGAGAGACCCAGTACTTC.

The rearrangement uses TRBV5-1 and TRBJ2-1, with D tentatively TRBD2 (6 bases). From germline, CDR1 is SGHRS and CDR2 YFSETQ. V was pared by 0 bases and J by 2 bases, with 15 bases between. The CDR3 sequence is 17 residues long. CDR3 sequence (DNA): TGCGCCAGCAGCTTGGTTCTTGGACTACCCGCCTACAATGAGCAGTTCTTC. It codes for CASSLVLGLPAYNEQFF.

The J gene is TRBJ1-2, the V gene TRBV5-8, with D hard to call. V lost 1 base and J lost 1, with 20 bases in between. CDR3 length: 18 amino acids. Germline-derived CDR1 and CDR2 are SGHTS and YDEGEE. CDR3: CASSLFPKLIQINYGYTF. DNA for the CDR3: TGTGCCAGCAGCTTGTTTCCGAAACTGATACAGATTAACTATGGCTACACCTTC.

The V gene is TRBV15, the J gene TRBJ1-2; TRBD1 matches 9 bases. The CDR3 spans 15 residues. Germline lookup yields CDR1 LNHNV and CDR2 YYDKDF (reference sequence). The V gene end was trimmed by 0 bases and the J gene end by 12 bases; junction bases not matched to a gene: 11. CDR3 DNA: TGTGCCACCAGCAGAGAGGGGGACAGGGCGTCGAGGCACACCTTC. Translating it yields CATSREGDRASRHTF.

The V and J genes are TRBV12-5 and TRBJ2-2, with a possible D match to TRBD2 (6 bases). The V end was cut by 0 bases, the J end by 5 bases, with 10 bases between. Germline V lookup: CDR1 LGHNT, CDR2 FRNRAP. This CDR3 is built from 15 residues. CDR3 amino acids: CASGLVVGGTGELFF. The DNA for the CDR3 is TGTGCTAGTGGTTTGGTCGTGGGGGGAACCGGGGAGCTGTTTTTT.

The J gene is TRBJ2-3, the V gene TRBV14; TRBD1 is a possible D gene (5 bases). The CDR3 is 16 residues long. The V end was cut by 2 bases, the J end by 2 bases, with 14 bases between. The germline V gene has CDR1 SGHDN and CDR2 FVKESK. CDR3 region: CASSQNQGTFTDTQYF. The CDR3 bases are TGTGCCAGCAGCCAAAATCAGGGAACTTTCACAGATACGCAGTATTTT. The full variable domain, with the rest looked up from reference TRBV14 and TRBJ2-3, is EAGVTQFPSHSVIEKGQTVTLRCDPISGHDNLYWYRRVMGKEIKFLLHFVKESKQDESGMPNNRFLAERTGGTYSTLKVQPAELEDSGVYFCASSQNQGTFTDTQYFGPGTRLTVL.

This clone was observed a few times. This CDR3 reads CASSADSMNTEAFF. The CDR3 DNA sequence: TGCGCCAGCAGCGCCGACAGTATGAACACTGAAGCTTTCTTT. J is TRBJ1-1 and V is TRBV5-1, with D possibly matching TRBD1 (5 bases). V lost 4 bases and J 0 bases, leaving 10 bases between the germline ends. CDR1 and CDR2 (germline): SGHRS, YFSETQ. This CDR3 contains 14 residues. Together with reference TRBV5-1 and TRBJ1-1, the CDR3 gives the full variable domain: KAGVTQTPRYLIKTRGQQVTLSCSPISGHRSVSWYQQTPGQGLQFLFEYFSETQRNKGNFPGRFSGRQFSNSRSEMNVSTLELGDSALYLCASSADSMNTEAFFGQGTRLTVV.

This clone occurred a few times. The CDR3 loop reads CASAGRLAPSTQYF. CDR3 nucleotide sequence: TGTGCCAGCGCCGGGCGGCTAGCGCCGTCGACGCAGTATTTT. The chain couples TRBV27 to TRBJ2-3; possibly TRBD2 for D (6 bases). The CDR3 runs to 14 residues. From germline, CDR1 is MNHEY and CDR2 SMNVEV (reference sequence). Trimming left V 8 bases short and J 9 bases short, with 21 bases between.

The chain couples TRBV6-5 to TRBJ2-7, with D perhaps TRBD2 (6 bases). This CDR3 comprises 14 residues. The germline V gene encodes CDR1 MNHEY and CDR2 SVGAGI. With 0 bases removed from V and 3 bases from J, the gap between germline ends came to 9 bases. The DNA of the CDR3 is TGTGCCAGCAGTTACTCCCGGACTATCTACGAGCAGTACTTC. Translated: CASSYSRTIYEQYF.

The chain recombines TRBV5-1 with TRBJ2-1, with 12 positions matching TRBD1. With V trimmed by 4 bases and J by 10 bases, 12 bases remained unmatched. This CDR3 has 16 amino acids. CDR1 and CDR2 (germline): SGHRS, YFSETQ. CDR3 in DNA: TGCGCCAGCAGCCTGGTGGTGGGACAGGGGGCTAGGGAGCAGTTCTTC. Amino acids: CASSLVVGQGAREQFF.

The chain has TRBV9 and TRBJ2-3, with D unclear. The CDR3 has 12 residues. The germline CDR1 and CDR2 sequences are SGDLS and YYNGEE. V shed 0 bases and J shed 4 bases, with 3 bases lying between them. The CDR3 DNA reads TGTGCCAGCAGCGTAGGGCCAGATACGCAGTATTTT. Translating gives CASSVGPDTQYF.

The rearrangement links TRBV27 to TRBJ2-7; 8 bases map to TRBD1. The CDR3 is 20 residues long. With 5 bases clipped from V and 0 bases from J, the junction kept 21 bases outside the gene matches. Per the germline V gene, CDR1 is MNHEY and CDR2 is SMNVEV (reference sequence). CDR3 sequence (DNA): TGTGCCAGCAGTAAAGCCGGGACAGGCATTCAATCCAAGGGCTCCTACGAGCAGTACTTC. The encoded protein is CASSKAGTGIQSKGSYEQYF.

DNA of the CDR3: TGCGCCAGCGAATCGCGGGATAAAAACATTCAGTACTTC. It translates to CASESRDKNIQYF. J is TRBJ2-4 and V is TRBV4-1; tentatively, D is TRBD2 (6 bases). The V gene lost 8 bases and the J gene lost 4 bases, with 12 bases spanning the gap. This CDR3 is 13 amino acids long. Germline CDR1 is MGHRA and CDR2 is YSYEKL.

This chain connects TRBV5-4 to TRBJ1-2; possibly TRBD1 for D (5 bases). The V gene's germline CDR1 is SGHNT and CDR2 YYREEE (reference sequence). The CDR3 is made up of 15 amino acids. The V gene lost 2 bases and the J gene lost 0 bases, with 11 bases spanning the gap. This chain's CDR3 is CASSFTGLANYGYTF. Here the CDR3 DNA reads TGTGCCAGCAGCTTCACAGGACTAGCTAACTATGGCTACACCTTC.

The chain couples TRBV12-5 to TRBJ1-1; weak D call: TRBD1 (6 bases). With 5 bases removed from V and 3 bases from J, the gap between germline ends came to 13 bases. This CDR3 contains 14 residues. Germline CDR1 reads LGHNT; CDR2 reads FRNRAP. Written as DNA, the CDR3 is TGTGCTAGTGGTACCAGCCCAGGGGACACTGAAGCTTTCTTT. It is translated as CASGTSPGDTEAFF.

The chain links TRBV2 to TRBJ2-5; D is unresolved. The CDR3 spans 11 residues. Germline V gene sequence: CDR1 SNHLY, CDR2 FYNNEI. V was trimmed by 7 bases and J by 6 bases, leaving 9 bases between them. The CDR3 reads CASTGLKTQYF. The CDR3 DNA sequence: TGTGCCAGCACCGGGTTAAAGACCCAGTACTTC.

The rearrangement links TRBV7-6 to TRBJ1-2; D is possibly TRBD1 (6 bases). The germline V gene encodes CDR1 SGHVS and CDR2 FNYEAQ. The CDR3 totals 15 residues. The V end was cut by 4 bases, the J end by 4 bases, with 16 bases between. In nucleotides, the CDR3 is TGTGCCAGCAGCTCCGGATCGGACAGTATCTATGGCTACACCTTC. Translation: CASSSGSDSIYGYTF.

CDR3 sequence: CASSYSPTRGTDTQYF. The CDR3 bases are TGTGCCAGCAGTTACTCCCCCACTCGGGGCACAGATACGCAGTATTTT. The rearrangement uses TRBV6-5 and TRBJ2-3; D is undetermined. The CDR3 is 16 residues long. V lost 0 bases, J lost 1 base, and 11 bases lay in between. CDR1 and CDR2 (germline): MNHEY, SVGAGI.

The J gene is TRBJ1-2, the V gene TRBV11-2, with a tentative D call TRBD1 (6 bases). The V gene's germline CDR1 is SGHAT and CDR2 FQNNGV. With 0 bases removed from V and 3 bases from J, the gap between germline ends came to 8 bases. This CDR3 is 14 amino acids long. The CDR3 here is CASSLEWTDYGYTF. The CDR3 bases are TGTGCCAGCAGCTTAGAATGGACAGACTATGGCTACACCTTC.

The chain links TRBV10-1 to TRBJ2-1, with 12 bases identical to TRBD1. The ends lost 8 bases at V and 8 bases at J; junction bases unmatched: 7. The CDR3 totals 14 residues. Germline-derived CDR1 and CDR2 are WNHNN and SYGVQD (reference sequence). The CDR3 DNA is TGCGCCAGCTCGGGACAGGGGGCTAGAGATGAGCAGTTCTTC. Translation gives CASSGQGARDEQFF.